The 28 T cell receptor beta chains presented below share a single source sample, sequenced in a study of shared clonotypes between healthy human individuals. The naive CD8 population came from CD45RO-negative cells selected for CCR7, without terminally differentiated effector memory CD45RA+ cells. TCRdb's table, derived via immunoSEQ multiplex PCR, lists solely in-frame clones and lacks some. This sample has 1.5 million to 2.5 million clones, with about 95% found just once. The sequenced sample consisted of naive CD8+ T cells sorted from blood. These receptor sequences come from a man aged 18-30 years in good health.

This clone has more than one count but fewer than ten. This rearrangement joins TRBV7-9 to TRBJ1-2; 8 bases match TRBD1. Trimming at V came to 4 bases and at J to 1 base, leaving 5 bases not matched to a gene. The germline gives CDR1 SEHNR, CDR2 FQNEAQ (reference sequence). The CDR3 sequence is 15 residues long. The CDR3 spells CASSWTGSVNYGYTF. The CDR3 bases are TGTGCCAGCAGCTGGACAGGGTCGGTTAACTATGGCTACACCTTC.

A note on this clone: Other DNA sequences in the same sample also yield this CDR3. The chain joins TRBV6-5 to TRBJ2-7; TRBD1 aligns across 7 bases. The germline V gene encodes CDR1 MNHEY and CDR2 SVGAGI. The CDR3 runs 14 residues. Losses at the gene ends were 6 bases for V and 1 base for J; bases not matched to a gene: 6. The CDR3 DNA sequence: TGTGCCAGCAGCAGCACAGGGGAATCCTACGAGCAGTACTTC. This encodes CASSSTGESYEQYF.

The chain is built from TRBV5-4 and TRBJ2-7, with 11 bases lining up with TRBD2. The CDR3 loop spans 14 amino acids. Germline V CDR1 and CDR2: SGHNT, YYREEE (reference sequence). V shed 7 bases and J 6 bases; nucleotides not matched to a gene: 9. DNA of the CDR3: TGTGCCAGCTCCTTAGCGGGAGGGCCGCCCGAGCAGTACTTC. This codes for CASSLAGGPPEQYF.

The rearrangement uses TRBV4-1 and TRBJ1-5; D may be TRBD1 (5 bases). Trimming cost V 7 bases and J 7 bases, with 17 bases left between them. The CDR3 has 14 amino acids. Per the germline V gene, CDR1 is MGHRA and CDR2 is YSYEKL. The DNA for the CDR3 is TGCGCCAGCACCTCAATCCAGGGTACACAGCCCCAGCATTTT. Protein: CASTSIQGTQPQHF.

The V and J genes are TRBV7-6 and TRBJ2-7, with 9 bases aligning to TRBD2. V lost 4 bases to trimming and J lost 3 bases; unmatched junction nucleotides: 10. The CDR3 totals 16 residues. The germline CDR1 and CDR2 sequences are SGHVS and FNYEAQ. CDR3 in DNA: TGTGCCAGCAGCTCCCTCTTGGTAGCGGGAGTCTACGAGCAGTACTTC. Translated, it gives CASSSLLVAGVYEQYF.

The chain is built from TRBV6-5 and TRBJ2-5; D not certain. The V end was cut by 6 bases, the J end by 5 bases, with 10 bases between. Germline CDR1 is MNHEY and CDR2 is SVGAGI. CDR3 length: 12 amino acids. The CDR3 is CASRSLEETQYF. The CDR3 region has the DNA TGTGCCAGCAGATCGTTAGAGGAGACCCAGTACTTC.

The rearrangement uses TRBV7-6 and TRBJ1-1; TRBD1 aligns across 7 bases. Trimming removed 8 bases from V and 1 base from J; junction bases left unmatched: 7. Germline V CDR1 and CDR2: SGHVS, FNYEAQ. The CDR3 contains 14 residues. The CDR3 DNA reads TGTGCCAGCCGCACAGGGGATGGGAACACTGAAGCTTTCTTT. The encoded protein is CASRTGDGNTEAFF.

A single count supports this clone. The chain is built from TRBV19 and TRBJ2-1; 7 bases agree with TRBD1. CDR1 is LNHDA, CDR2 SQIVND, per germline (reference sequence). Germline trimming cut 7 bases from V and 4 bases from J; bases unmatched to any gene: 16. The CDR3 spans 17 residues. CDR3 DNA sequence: TGTGCCAGTACCCCATATGGTCGACAGGGAACATACAATGAGCAGTTCTTC. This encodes CASTPYGRQGTYNEQFF.

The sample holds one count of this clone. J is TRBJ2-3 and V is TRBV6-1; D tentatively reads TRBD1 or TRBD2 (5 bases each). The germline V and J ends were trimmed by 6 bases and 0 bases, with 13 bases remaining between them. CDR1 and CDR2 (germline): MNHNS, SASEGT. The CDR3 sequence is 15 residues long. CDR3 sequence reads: CASSIRDLSTDTQYF. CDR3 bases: TGTGCCAGCAGCATCAGGGACCTTAGCACAGATACGCAGTATTTT.

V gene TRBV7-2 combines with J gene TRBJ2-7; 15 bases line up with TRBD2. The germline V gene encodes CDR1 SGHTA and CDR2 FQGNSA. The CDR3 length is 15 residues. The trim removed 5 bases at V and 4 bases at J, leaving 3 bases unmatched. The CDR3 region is CASSPGTSGRYEQYF. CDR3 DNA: TGTGCCAGCAGCCCCGGGACTAGCGGGAGGTACGAGCAGTACTTC.

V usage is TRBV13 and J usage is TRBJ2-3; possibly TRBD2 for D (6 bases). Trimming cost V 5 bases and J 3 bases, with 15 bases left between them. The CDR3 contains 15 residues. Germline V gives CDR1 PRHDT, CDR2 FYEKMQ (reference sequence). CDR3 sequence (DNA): TGTGCCAGCAGCCCCCGGGAGAAGGGGACAGATACGCAGTATTTT. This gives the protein CASSPREKGTDTQYF.

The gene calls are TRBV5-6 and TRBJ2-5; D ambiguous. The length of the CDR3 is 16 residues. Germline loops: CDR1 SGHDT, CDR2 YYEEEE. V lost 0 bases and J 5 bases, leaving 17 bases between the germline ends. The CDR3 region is CASSLDMALLGETQYF. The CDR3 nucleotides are TGTGCCAGCAGCTTGGATATGGCACTTCTAGGGGAGACCCAGTACTTC.

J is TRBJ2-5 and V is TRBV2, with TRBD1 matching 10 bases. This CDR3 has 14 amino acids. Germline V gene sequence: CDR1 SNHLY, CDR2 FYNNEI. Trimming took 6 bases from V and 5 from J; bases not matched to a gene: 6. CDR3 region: CASRPGQGWETQYF. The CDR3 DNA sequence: TGTGCCAGCAGGCCGGGACAGGGGTGGGAGACCCAGTACTTC.

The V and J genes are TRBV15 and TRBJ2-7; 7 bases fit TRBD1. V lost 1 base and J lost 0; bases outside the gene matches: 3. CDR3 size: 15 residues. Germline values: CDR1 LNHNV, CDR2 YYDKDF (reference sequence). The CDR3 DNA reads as TGTGCCACCAGCAGAGTGACAGGGACCTCCTACGAGCAGTACTTC. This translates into CATSRVTGTSYEQYF. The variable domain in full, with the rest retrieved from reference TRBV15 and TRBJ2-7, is DAMVIQNPRYQVTQFGKPVTLSCSQTLNHNVMYWYQQKSSQAPKLLFHYYDKDFNNEADTPDNFQSRRPNTSFCFLDIRSPGLGDTAMYLCATSRVTGTSYEQYFGPGTRLTVT.

CDR3 coding DNA: TGTGCCAGCAGCTTTAGCGGGGCCAGCTCCTACGAGCAGTACTTC. Its protein is CASSFSGASSYEQYF. The chain is built from TRBV11-3 and TRBJ2-7, with 8 bases matching TRBD2. The CDR3 has 15 amino acids. The J segment lost 0 bases and the V segment lost 3 bases, leaving 4 bases of the junction unmatched. Germline V gene data show CDR1 as SGHNT and CDR2 as YENEEA.

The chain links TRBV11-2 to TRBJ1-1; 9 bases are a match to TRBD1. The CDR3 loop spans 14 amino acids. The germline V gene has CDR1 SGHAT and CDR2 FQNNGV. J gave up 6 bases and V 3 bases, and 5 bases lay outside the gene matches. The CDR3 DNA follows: TGTGCCAGCAGCTTGGACAGGGGCTCCTCTGAAGCTTTCTTT. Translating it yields CASSLDRGSSEAFF.

CDR3 sequence (DNA): TGTGCCGGAGAGGGGAGCCGCTACACCTTC. Encoded protein: CAGEGSRYTF. The chain carries TRBV30 and TRBJ1-2, with a possible D match to TRBD1 (5 bases). The CDR3 consists of 10 residues. Per germline, CDR1 GTSNPN and CDR2 SVGIG (reference sequence). The V and J ends lost 8 bases and 9 bases respectively, with 13 bases between them.

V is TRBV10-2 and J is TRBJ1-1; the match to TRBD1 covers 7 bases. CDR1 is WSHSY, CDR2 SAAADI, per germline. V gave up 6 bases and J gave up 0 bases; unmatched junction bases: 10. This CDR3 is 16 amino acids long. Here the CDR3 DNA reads TGCGCCAGCAGCCCCCCGGGACAGCCGTTGAACACTGAAGCTTTCTTT. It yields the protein CASSPPGQPLNTEAFF.

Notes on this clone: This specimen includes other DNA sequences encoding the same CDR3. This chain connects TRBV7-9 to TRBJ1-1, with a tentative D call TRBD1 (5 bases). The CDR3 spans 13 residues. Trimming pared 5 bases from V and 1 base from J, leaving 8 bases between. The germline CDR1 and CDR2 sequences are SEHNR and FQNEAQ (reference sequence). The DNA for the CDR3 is TGTGCCAGCAGCCAAGACAGGAACACTGAAGCTTTCTTT. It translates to CASSQDRNTEAFF.

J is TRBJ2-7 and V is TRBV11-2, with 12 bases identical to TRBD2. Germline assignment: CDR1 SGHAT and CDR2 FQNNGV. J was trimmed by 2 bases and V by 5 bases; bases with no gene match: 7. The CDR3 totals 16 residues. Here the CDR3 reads CASSPGRLAGAYEQYF. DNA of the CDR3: TGTGCCAGCAGCCCCGGGAGACTAGCGGGGGCCTACGAGCAGTACTTC. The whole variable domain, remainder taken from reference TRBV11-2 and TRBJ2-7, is EAGVAQSPRYKIIEKRQSVAFWCNPISGHATLYWYQQILGQGPKLLIQFQNNGVVDDSQLPKDRFSAERLKGVDSTLKIQPAKLEDSAVYLCASSPGRLAGAYEQYFGPGTRLTVT.

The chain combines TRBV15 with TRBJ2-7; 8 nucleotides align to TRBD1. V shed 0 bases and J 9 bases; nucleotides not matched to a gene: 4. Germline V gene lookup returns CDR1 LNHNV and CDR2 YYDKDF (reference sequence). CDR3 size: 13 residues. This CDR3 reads CATSREAGTGQYF. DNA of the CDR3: TGTGCCACCAGCAGAGAAGCAGGGACAGGGCAGTACTTC.

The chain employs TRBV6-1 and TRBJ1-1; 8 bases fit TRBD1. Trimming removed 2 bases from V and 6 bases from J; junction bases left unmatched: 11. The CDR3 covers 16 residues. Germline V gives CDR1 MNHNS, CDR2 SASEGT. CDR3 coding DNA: TGTGCCAGCAGTGAACTAGGGACAGGAGAGTTCGCTGAAGCTTTCTTT. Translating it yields CASSELGTGEFAEAFF.

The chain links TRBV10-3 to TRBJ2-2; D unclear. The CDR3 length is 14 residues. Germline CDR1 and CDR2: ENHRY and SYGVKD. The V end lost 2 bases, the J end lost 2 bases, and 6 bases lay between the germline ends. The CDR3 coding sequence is TGTGCCATCAGTGAGGTCACCAACACCGGGGAGCTGTTTTTT. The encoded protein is CAISEVTNTGELFF.

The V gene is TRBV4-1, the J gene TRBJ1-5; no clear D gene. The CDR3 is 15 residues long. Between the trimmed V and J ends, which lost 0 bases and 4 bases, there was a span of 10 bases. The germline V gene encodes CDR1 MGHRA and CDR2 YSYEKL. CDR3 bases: TGCGCCAGCAGCCAAGAACCAGGATTTAATCAGCCCCAGCATTTT. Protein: CASSQEPGFNQPQHF.

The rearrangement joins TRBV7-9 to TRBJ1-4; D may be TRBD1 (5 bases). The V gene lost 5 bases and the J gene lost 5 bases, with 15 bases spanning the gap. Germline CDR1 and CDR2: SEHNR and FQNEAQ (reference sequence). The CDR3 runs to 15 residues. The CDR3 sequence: CASSPEGRENEKLFF. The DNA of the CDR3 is TGTGCCAGCAGCCCAGAAGGCAGGGAAAATGAAAAACTGTTTTTT.

The CDR3 DNA is TGCGCCAGCAGCCAAGTTGTGGCCCTTTTTCAGGGGGGTATTAACACCGGGGAGCTGTTTTTT. As protein: CASSQVVALFQGGINTGELFF. This chain connects TRBV4-3 to TRBJ2-2; D possibly corresponds to TRBD1 (7 bases). V was clipped by 1 base and J by 2 bases, with 26 bases between them. The germline gives CDR1 LGHNA, CDR2 YSLEER. CDR3 length: 21 amino acids.

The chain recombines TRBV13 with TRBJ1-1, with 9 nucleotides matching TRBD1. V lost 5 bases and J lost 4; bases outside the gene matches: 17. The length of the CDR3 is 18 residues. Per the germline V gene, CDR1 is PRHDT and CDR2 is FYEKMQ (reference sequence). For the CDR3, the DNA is TGTGCCAGCAGCCCAGGTTTCGGTACAGGGGGCTTCGGCACTGAAGCTTTCTTT. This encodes CASSPGFGTGGFGTEAFF.

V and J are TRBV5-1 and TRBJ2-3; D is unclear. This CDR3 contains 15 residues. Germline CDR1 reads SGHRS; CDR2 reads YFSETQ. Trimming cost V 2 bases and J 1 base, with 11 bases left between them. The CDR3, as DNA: TGCGCCAGCAGCTTAGTAGCTCCTGGCACAGATACGCAGTATTTT. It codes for CASSLVAPGTDTQYF.